This TCR beta chain was sequenced for a study of CD8+ T cells in alopecia areata. Broader study findings: Any link of baseline CD8+ expansion to response, resting on one nonresponder, remains uncertain.

RNA extraction and reverse transcription yielded cDNA as sequencing template. Some clones are missing from TCRdb's copy, which holds only in-frame ones; the method was immunoSEQ multiplex PCR. This table holds roughly 180,000 clones, approximately 56% found once. Stated treatment: oral pan-JAK inhibitor, 5-10 mg twice daily. This clone has a handful of counts. No antigen is known for it. Germline CDR1 is SGHTA and CDR2 is FQGNSA. The V and J ends lost 1 base and 0 bases respectively, with 12 bases between them. This CDR3 has 16 residues. The source was CD4+ T cells sorted from blood, collected at week 4, from a patient treated with tofacitinib. This TCR was recovered from a human donor with alopecia areata. V and J are TRBV7-2 and TRBJ1-2; maybe TRBD1 (6 bases). CDR3: CASSLVSTGSNYGYTF. CDR3 DNA sequence: TGTGCCAGCAGCTTAGTATCTACAGGGTCTAACTATGGCTACACCTTC.